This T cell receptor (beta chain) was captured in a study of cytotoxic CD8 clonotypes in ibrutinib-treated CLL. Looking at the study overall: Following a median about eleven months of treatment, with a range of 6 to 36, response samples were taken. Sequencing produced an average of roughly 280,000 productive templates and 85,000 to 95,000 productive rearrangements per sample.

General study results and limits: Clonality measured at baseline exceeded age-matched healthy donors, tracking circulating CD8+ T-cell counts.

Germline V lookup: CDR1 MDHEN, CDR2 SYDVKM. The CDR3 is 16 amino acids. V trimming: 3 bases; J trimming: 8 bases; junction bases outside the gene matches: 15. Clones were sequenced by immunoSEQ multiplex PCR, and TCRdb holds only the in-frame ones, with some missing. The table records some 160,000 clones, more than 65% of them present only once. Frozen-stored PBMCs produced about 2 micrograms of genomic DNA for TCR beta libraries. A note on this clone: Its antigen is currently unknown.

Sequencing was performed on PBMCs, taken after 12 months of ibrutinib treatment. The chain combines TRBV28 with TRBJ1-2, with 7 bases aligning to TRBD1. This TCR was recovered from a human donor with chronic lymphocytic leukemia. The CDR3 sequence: CASSFYHRPDRNGYTF. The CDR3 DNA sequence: TGTGCCAGCAGTTTCTACCACCGACCGGACAGGAACGGCTACACCTTC.